This T cell receptor (beta chain) was observed in a study of HIV-infected patients and healthy controls. Whole-study results and caveats: Mean usage of eight alpha and eight beta V genes differed significantly in HIV-infected patients versus controls.

All unsorted peripheral T cells were captured because whole blood was used without fractionation. Donors were HIV-infected adults who had not yet started antiretroviral therapy but were about to begin. About 500 ng RNA was reverse transcribed with alpha and beta constant-region primers. Alpha and beta chain libraries were made separately by chain-specific third strand synthesis with multiplexing indices. TCRdb redid the calling of the 5' RACE reads with MiXCR, one entry per CDR3 protein. The table lists 6,100 or so distinct CDR3 sequences, approximately 9.9% of them singletons, with roughly 30% in the top ten. The V and J ends lost 5 bases and 12 bases, in that order; junction bases with no gene match: 9. In germline, CDR1 is SNHLY, CDR2 FYNNEI. CDR3 size: 12 residues. To note about this clonotype: Its specificity is not known.

This TCR was recovered from an adult with HIV infection. The sequencing used blood, collected before antiretroviral therapy. The V call is TRBV2, the J call TRBJ2-7; TRBD1 matches 8 bases. CDR3 protein: CASSTGTGATYF. CDR3 nucleotides: TGTGCCAGCAGTACCGGGACAGGTGCTACGTACTTC.